This T cell receptor (beta chain) was identified in a study of blood T cell repertoires in COVID-19. About the research overall: T cells, B-cell-depleted T cells, or PBMCs supplied cDNA or gDNA.

Losses at the gene ends were 4 bases for V and 4 bases for J; bases not matched to a gene: 7. This CDR3 spans 14 amino acids. Germline assignment: CDR1 GTSNPN and CDR2 SVGIG (reference sequence). In the original processing: Reference gene primer amplification gave estimated nucleated cell counts. Clones were sequenced by immunoSEQ multiplex PCR, and TCRdb holds only the in-frame ones, with some missing. Clonal size and the V and J genes are those of that table, whereas D and trimming came from the DNA. Among some 190,000 clones listed, 70% to 90% were seen once. This sequence joins TRBV30 and TRBJ2-1; 7 bases are shared with TRBD1. Sequencing was done on a sample of peripheral blood. The source is a woman aged 40 to 49 who had recovered from COVID-19. The CDR3 sequence is CAWMKGQSYNEQFF. The CDR3 coding sequence is TGTGCCTGGATGAAGGGACAGAGTTACAATGAGCAGTTCTTC.